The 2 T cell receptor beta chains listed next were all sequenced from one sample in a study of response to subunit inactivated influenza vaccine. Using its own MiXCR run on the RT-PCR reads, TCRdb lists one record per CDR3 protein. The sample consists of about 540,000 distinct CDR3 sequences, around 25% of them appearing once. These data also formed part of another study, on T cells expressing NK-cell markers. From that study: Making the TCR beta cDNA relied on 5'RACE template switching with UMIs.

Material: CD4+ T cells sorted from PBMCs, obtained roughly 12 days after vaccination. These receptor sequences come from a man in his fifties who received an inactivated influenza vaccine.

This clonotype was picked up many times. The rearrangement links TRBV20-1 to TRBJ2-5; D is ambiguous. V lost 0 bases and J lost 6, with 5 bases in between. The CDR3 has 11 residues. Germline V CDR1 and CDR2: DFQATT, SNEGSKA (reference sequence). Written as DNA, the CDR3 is TGCAGTGCTAGAGATGCCAAGACCCAGTACTTC. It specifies CSARDAKTQYF.

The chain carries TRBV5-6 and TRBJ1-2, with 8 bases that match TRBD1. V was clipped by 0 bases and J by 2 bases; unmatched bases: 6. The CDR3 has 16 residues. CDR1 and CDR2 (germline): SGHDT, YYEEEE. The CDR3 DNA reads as TGTGCCAGCAGCTTGGGGACAGGGCGTACGAACTATGGCTACACCTTC. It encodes CASSLGTGRTNYGYTF.